A selection of T cell receptor beta chains follows, all from one sample in a study of T cell repertoires in cytomegalovirus infection. From the reads, TCRdb called clonotypes with MiXCR, one entry per CDR3 protein. The table lists 600,000 to 700,000 distinct CDR3 sequences, roughly 30% of them singletons. Their target antigens are unknown. The material was cultured PBMCs, obtained from culture after CMV antigen stimulation. These receptors all come from a human donor in good health (CMV status not recorded). Some clones in this sample may be carry-over from other donors' samples. The CDR3 runs from the conserved cysteine through the conserved F or W. The D gene is left open where the match is weak. Not all rows give a size; the values are once, few, many and, for expanded clones, a class.

v_gene: TRBV7-9
abundance: once
d_gene: TRBD2
j_gene: TRBJ2-1
CDR3nt: TGTGCCAGCAGCTTAGCACTAGCGGGAGTCTACAATGAGCAGTTCTTC
CDR3aa: CASSLALAGVYNEQFF

v_gene: TRBV6-1
abundance: -
d_gene: TRBD1
j_gene: TRBJ1-5
CDR3nt: TGTGCCAGCAGACACAGGGGCGATCAGCCCCAGCATTTT
CDR3aa: CASRHRGDQPQHF

v_gene: TRBV11-2
abundance: -
d_gene: -
j_gene: TRBJ1-3
CDR3nt: TGTGCCAGCAGCGCCCGACAAGGGAGGATATATTTT
CDR3aa: CASSARQGRIYF

v_gene: TRBV11-2
abundance: -
d_gene: -
j_gene: TRBJ2-2
CDR3nt: TGTGCCAGCACCCCCGGGAAAGCTATCGAGTGGCGTATGAACACCGGGGAGCTGTTTTTT
CDR3aa: CASTPGKAIEWRMNTGELFF

v_gene: TRBV11-1
abundance: few
d_gene: -
j_gene: TRBJ2-5
CDR3nt: TGTGCCAGCAGCTTATCGCCAGCGGTCGAAGAGACCCAGTACTTC
CDR3aa: CASSLSPAVEETQYF

v_gene: TRBV14
abundance: -
d_gene: -
j_gene: TRBJ1-1
CDR3nt: TGTGCCAGCAGCCCCCGACAGCACATGAACACTGAAGCTTTCTTT
CDR3aa: CASSPRQHMNTEAFF

v_gene: TRBV11-2
abundance: -
d_gene: -
j_gene: TRBJ2-5
CDR3nt: TGTGCCAGCAGCTTAGATCAATGGGGGGCTGGTAGTCAAGAGACCCAGTACTTC
CDR3aa: CASSLDQWGAGSQETQYF

v_gene: TRBV2
abundance: -
d_gene: TRBD1
j_gene: TRBJ1-5
CDR3nt: TGTGCCAGCCAGGGGGTTAATAGCAATCAGCCCCAGCATTTT
CDR3aa: CASQGVNSNQPQHF

v_gene: TRBV7-2
abundance: few
d_gene: -
j_gene: TRBJ2-2
CDR3nt: TGTGCCAGCAGCTTAATCCCCCTGGCCCTCGGCTCCGGGGAGCTGTTTTTT
CDR3aa: CASSLIPLALGSGELFF

v_gene: TRBV7-2
abundance: many
d_gene: -
j_gene: TRBJ2-3
CDR3nt: TGTGCCAGCAGCTTATTGGTATTCCCAGATACGCAGTATTTT
CDR3aa: CASSLLVFPDTQYF

v_gene: TRBV20-1
abundance: few
d_gene: -
j_gene: TRBJ2-3
CDR3nt: TGCAGTGCTAGGATAGGCTCCACAGATACGCAGTATTTT
CDR3aa: CSARIGSTDTQYF